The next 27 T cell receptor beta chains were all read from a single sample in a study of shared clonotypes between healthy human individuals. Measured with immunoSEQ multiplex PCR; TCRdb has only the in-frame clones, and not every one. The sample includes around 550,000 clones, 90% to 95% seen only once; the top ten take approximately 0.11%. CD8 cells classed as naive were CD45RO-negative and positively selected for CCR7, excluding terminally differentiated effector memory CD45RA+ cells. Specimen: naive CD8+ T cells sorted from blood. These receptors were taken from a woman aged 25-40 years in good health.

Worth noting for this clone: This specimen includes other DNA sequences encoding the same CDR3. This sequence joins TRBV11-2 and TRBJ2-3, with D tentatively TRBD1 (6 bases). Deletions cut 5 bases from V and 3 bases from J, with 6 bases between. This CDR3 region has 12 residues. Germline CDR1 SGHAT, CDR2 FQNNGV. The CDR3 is CASSQGTDTQYF. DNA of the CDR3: TGTGCCAGCAGCCAGGGGACAGATACGCAGTATTTT.

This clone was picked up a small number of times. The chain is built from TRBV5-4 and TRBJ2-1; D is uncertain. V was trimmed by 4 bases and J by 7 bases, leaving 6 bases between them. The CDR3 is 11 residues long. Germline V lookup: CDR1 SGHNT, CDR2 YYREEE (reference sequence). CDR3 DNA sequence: TGTGCCAGCAGCGTCCTTAATGAGCAGTTCTTC. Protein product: CASSVLNEQFF.

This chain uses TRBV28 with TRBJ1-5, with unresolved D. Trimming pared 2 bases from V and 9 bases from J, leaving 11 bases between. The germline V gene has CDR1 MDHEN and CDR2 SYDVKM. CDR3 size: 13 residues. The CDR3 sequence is CASSLRGAGPQHF. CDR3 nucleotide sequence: TGTGCCAGCAGTTTACGCGGAGCCGGGCCCCAGCATTTT.

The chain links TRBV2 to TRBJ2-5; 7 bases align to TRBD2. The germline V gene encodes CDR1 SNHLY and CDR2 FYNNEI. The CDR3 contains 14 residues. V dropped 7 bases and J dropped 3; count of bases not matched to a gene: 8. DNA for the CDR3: TGTGCCAGCATCAGTTTCGCGGGAGAAGAGACCCAGTACTTC. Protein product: CASISFAGEETQYF.

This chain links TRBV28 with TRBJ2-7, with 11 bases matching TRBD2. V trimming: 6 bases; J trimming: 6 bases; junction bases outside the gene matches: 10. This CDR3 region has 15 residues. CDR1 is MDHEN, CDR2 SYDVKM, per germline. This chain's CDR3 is CASRSLLAGVTEQYF. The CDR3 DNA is TGTGCCAGCAGGTCTCTACTAGCGGGAGTAACCGAGCAGTACTTC.

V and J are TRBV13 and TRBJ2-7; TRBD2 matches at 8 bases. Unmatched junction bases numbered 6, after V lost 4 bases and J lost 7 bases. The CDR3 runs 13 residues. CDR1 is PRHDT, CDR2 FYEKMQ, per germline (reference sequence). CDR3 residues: CASSSGTSIEQYF. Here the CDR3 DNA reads TGTGCCAGCAGCTCCGGGACTAGTATAGAGCAGTACTTC.

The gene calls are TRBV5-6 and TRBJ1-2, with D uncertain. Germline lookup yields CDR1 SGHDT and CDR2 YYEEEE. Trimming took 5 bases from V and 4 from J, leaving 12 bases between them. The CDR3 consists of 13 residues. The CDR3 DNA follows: TGTGCCAGCAGTGCCGATGGGATCTATGGCTACACCTTC. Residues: CASSADGIYGYTF.

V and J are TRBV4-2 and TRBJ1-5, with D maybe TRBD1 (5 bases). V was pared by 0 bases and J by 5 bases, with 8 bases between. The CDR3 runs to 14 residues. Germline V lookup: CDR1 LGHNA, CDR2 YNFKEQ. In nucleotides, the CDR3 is TGTGCCAGCAGCCAAGAGCAGGGCCATCAGCCCCAGCATTTT. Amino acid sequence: CASSQEQGHQPQHF.

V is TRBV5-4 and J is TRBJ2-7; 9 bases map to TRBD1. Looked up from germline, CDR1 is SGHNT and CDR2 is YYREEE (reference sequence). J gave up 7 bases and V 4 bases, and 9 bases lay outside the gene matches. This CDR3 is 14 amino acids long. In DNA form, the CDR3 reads TGTGCCAGCAGCGGGGGACAGGGAGGGATGGAGCAGTACTTC. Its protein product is CASSGGQGGMEQYF.

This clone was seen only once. CDR3 sequence (DNA): TGTGCCAGCAGCTTAGTTCAGTCTCAGGGACATTGGGAGCAGTACTTC. Its translation is CASSLVQSQGHWEQYF. The chain recombines TRBV11-2 with TRBJ2-7; weak D call: TRBD1 (6 bases). The V gene's germline CDR1 is SGHAT and CDR2 FQNNGV. The V gene lost 1 base and the J gene lost 7 bases, with 20 bases spanning the gap. This CDR3 region has 16 residues. Together with reference TRBV11-2 and TRBJ2-7, the CDR3 gives the full variable domain: EAGVAQSPRYKIIEKRQSVAFWCNPISGHATLYWYQQILGQGPKLLIQFQNNGVVDDSQLPKDRFSAERLKGVDSTLKIQPAKLEDSAVYLCASSLVQSQGHWEQYFGPGTRLTVT.

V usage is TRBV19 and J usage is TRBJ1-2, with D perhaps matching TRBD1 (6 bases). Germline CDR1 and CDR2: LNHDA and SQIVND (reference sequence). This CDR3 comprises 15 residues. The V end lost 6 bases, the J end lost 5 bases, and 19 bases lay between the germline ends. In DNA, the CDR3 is TGTGCCAGTAGCCATAGTCAGGGGATCACTTATGGCTACACCTTC. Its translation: CASSHSQGITYGYTF.

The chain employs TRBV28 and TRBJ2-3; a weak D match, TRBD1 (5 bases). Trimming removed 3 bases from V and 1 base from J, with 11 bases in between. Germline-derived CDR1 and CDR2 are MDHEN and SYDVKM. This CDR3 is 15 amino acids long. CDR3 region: CASSFMSRGTDTQYF. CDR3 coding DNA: TGTGCCAGCAGTTTTATGTCCAGGGGCACAGATACGCAGTATTTT.

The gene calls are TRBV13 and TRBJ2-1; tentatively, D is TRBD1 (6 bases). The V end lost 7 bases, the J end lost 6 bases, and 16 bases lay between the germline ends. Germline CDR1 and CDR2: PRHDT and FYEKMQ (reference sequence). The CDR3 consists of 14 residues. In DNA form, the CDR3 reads TGTGCCAGCACCAAAGAGGACAGCTTCAATGAGCAGTTCTTC. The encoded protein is CASTKEDSFNEQFF.

As DNA, the CDR3 is TGTGCCAGCAGCCCTCGGGACAGTAGTGGATTCGAGCAGTACTTC. Its translation: CASSPRDSSGFEQYF. The chain employs TRBV7-7 and TRBJ2-7, with TRBD1 matching 7 bases. Looked up from germline, CDR1 is SSHAT and CDR2 is FNYEAQ (reference sequence). The CDR3 length is 15 residues. V shed 5 bases and J 6 bases; nucleotides not matched to a gene: 13.

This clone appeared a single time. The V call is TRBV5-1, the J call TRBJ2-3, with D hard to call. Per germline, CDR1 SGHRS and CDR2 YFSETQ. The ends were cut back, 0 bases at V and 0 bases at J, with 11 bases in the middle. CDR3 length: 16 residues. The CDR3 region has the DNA TGCGCCAGCAGCTTGGAAACAGCCTCTAGCACAGATACGCAGTATTTT. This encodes CASSLETASSTDTQYF.

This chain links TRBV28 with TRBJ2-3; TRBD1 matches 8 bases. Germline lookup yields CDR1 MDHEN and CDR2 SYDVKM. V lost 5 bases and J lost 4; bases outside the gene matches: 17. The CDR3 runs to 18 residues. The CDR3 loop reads CASSTEGTGYQGADTQYF. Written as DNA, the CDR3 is TGTGCCAGCAGTACTGAGGGGACAGGCTACCAAGGGGCAGATACGCAGTATTTT.

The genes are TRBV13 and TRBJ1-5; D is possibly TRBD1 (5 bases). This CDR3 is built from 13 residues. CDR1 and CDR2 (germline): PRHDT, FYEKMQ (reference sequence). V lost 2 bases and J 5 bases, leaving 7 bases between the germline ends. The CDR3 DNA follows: TGTGCCAGCAGCTTACGGGGGGATCAGCCCCAGCATTTT. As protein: CASSLRGDQPQHF.

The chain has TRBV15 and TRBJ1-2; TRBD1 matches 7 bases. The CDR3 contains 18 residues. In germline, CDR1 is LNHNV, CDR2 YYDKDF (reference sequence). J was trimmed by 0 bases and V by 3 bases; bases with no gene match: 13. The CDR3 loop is CATSSPRQGRGTNYGYTF. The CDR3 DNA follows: TGTGCCACCAGCAGCCCTCGACAGGGAAGAGGTACTAACTATGGCTACACCTTC.

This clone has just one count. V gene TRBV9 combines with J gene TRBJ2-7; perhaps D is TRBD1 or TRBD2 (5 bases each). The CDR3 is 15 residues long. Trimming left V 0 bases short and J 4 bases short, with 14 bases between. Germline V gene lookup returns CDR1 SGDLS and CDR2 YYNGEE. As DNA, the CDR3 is TGTGCCAGCAGCGTAGACCCCGGGACCCTGTACGAGCAGTACTTC. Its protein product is CASSVDPGTLYEQYF.

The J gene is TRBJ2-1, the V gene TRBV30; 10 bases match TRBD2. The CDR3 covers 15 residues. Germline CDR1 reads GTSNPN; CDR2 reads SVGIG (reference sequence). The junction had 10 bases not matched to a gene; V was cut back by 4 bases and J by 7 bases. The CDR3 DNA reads TGTGCCTGGACTAGCGGGAGATCCTCTGGAAATGAGCAGTTCTTC. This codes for CAWTSGRSSGNEQFF.

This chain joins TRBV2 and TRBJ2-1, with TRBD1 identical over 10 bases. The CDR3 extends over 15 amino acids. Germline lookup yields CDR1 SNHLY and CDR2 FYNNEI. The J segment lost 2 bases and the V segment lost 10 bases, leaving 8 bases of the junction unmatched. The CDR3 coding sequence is TGTGCCATCTTCTCCGGGACAGGGGCCTACAATGAGCAGTTCTTC. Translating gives CAIFSGTGAYNEQFF.

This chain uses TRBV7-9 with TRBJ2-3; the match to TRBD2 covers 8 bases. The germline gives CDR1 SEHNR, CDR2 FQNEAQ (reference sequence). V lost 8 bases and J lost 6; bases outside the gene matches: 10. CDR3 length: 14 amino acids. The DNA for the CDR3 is TGTGCCAGCTTCCCGGGGGGGCAGGTGGATACGCAGTATTTT. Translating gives CASFPGGQVDTQYF.

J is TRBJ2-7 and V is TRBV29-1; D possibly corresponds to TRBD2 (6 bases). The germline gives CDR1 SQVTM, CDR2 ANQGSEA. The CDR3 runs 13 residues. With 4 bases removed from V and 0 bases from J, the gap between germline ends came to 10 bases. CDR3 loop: CSVVGGLSYEQYF. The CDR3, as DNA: TGCAGCGTTGTGGGGGGTCTCTCCTACGAGCAGTACTTC.

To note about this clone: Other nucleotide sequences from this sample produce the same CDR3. The DNA for the CDR3 is TGTGCCAGCAGTGAGGGGCCAGCGGGAGTCTCCTACGAGCAGTACTTC. This encodes CASSEGPAGVSYEQYF. The chain uses TRBV2 and TRBJ2-7, with TRBD2 identical over 8 bases. J gave up 0 bases and V 3 bases, and 7 bases lay outside the gene matches. CDR3 length equals 16 residues. From germline, CDR1 is SNHLY and CDR2 FYNNEI.

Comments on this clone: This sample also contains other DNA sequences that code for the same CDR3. CDR3 loop: CASSWGGYEQYF. CDR3 nucleotide sequence: TGTGCCAGCAGCTGGGGTGGCTACGAGCAGTACTTC. The chain recombines TRBV5-4 with TRBJ2-7; D uncertain. The CDR3 consists of 12 residues. Germline CDR1 is SGHNT and CDR2 is YYREEE (reference sequence). V was trimmed by 3 bases and J by 3 bases, leaving 7 bases between them.

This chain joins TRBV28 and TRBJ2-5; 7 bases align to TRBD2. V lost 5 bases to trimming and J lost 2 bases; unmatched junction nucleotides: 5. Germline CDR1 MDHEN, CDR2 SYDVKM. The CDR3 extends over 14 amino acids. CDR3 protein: CASSTREEQETQYF. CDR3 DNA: TGTGCCAGCAGTACCCGGGAGGAGCAAGAGACCCAGTACTTC.

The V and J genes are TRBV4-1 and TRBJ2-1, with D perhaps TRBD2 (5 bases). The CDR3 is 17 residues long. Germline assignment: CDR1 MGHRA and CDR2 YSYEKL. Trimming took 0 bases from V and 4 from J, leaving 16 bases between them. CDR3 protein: CASSQDFKDSPYNEQFF. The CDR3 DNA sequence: TGCGCCAGCAGCCAAGATTTTAAGGACTCCCCATACAATGAGCAGTTCTTC.